The T cell receptor beta chain described here comes from a study of T-cell reconstitution after alpha-beta-depleted transplantation in children. Study conclusions and caveats: For some patients, TCRbeta diversity was high at day 60 because of recipient T cells and thymic progenitors that survived. About two months after transplant, alpha-beta T cells reportedly came from several hundred expanded graft clones.

This clonotype was counted ten times or more. Its matching antigen is unknown. Germline lookup yields CDR1 MNHEY and CDR2 SVGAGI. This CDR3 is 16 amino acids long. The V gene end was trimmed by 3 bases and the J gene end by 4 bases; junction bases not matched to a gene: 10. TCRbeta library preparation incorporated unique molecular identifiers. MiXCR, run by TCRdb on the PCR reads, gives a single entry per CDR3 protein. The table has approximately 190,000 distinct CDR3 sequences, approximately 8.4% seen once. Sequenced material: PBMCs, mostly from graft donor cells, taken 360 days after TCRalphabeta/CD19-depleted stem cell transplant. The chain carries TRBV6-5 and TRBJ1-2; 8 bases are a match to TRBD1. The sequence derives from a male patient between 2 and 10 years old who had a stem cell transplant for acute myeloid leukemia, so the T cells may come from the graft donor. CDR3 sequence (DNA): TGTGCCAGCAGTTATCGACAGGGGTCTCGGGGCTATGGCTACACCTTC. This gives the protein CASSYRQGSRGYGYTF.